The 25 T cell receptor beta chains given below trace back to one sample, sequenced in a study of regulatory T cells in long-lasting Graves disease. Described time point: newly diagnosed GD, antithyroid drugs for less than 3 months. The TCR library used RNA extracted from PBMCs. Libraries of TCR beta came from iRepertoire HTBI primers plus Arm-PCR of CDR3 regions. TCRdb independently ran MiXCR on the multiplex PCR reads; one entry per CDR3 protein. The sample yields 400,000 to 500,000 distinct CDR3 sequences, less than 20% seen once. The same data also contributed to another study, on T cells in Graves' hyperthyroidism and ophthalmopathy.

The sequenced sample was peripheral blood mononuclear cells (PBMCs), obtained at new diagnosis, from a patient treated with antithyroid drugs. The source of these receptors is a woman aged 18-30 years with Graves disease.

The CDR3 nucleotides are TGTGCCACCGTGTACGGCACAGATACGCAGTATTTT. Translation: CATVYGTDTQYF. The chain joins TRBV2 to TRBJ2-3, with no clear D. Trimming removed 10 bases from V and 1 base from J, with 9 bases in between. Germline CDR1 SNHLY, CDR2 FYNNEI. The CDR3 is 12 amino acids.

This clonotype was seen at least ten times. This sequence joins TRBV5-1 and TRBJ2-7; TRBD2 matches 9 bases. This CDR3 has 15 amino acids. Germline CDR1 SGHRS, CDR2 YFSETQ. Unmatched junction bases numbered 5, after V lost 2 bases and J lost 2 bases. For the CDR3, the DNA is TGCGCCAGCAGCTTCGGGGCTAGCGGGACCTACGAGCAGTACTTC. It yields the protein CASSFGASGTYEQYF.

This clonotype came up many times. The chain employs TRBV12-3 or TRBV12-4 and TRBJ2-3, with a weak D call TRBD1 (5 bases). This CDR3 contains 14 residues. Trimming left V 6 bases short and J 3 bases short, with 13 bases between. The DNA of the CDR3 is TGTGCCAGCAGCCAGGGCGACGGGACAGATACGCAGTATTTT. This sequence encodes CASSQGDGTDTQYF.

This clonotype was recorded at least ten times. The genes are TRBV4-1 and TRBJ2-1; D gene ambiguous. This CDR3 contains 16 residues. The V gene lost 0 bases and the J gene lost 7 bases, with 16 bases spanning the gap. Germline V gene sequence: CDR1 MGHRA, CDR2 YSYEKL. The DNA of the CDR3 is TGCGCCAGCAGCCAAGAGTTCCAAAGTGGGCCTAATGAGCAGTTCTTC. It translates to CASSQEFQSGPNEQFF.

This clonotype was counted at least ten times. The rearrangement links TRBV6-9 to TRBJ1-1; TRBD1 agrees at 7 bases. This CDR3 is 17 amino acids long. In germline, CDR1 is MNHGY, CDR2 SVAAGI. The V segment lost 3 bases and the J segment 2 bases; nucleotides outside the gene matches: 12. DNA for the CDR3: TGTGCCAGCAGTTACCAAGGGGGCAGGGTTCCAAACACTGAAGCTTTCTTT. Its protein product is CASSYQGGRVPNTEAFF.

This clonotype was seen many times. The chain joins TRBV28 to TRBJ2-5; 8 nucleotides match TRBD2. This CDR3 region has 16 residues. From germline, CDR1 is MDHEN and CDR2 SYDVKM. V shed 3 bases and J 4 bases; nucleotides not matched to a gene: 10. The CDR3: CASSFPGLAGRETQYF. The DNA for the CDR3 is TGTGCCAGCAGTTTCCCTGGACTAGCTGGGAGAGAGACCCAGTACTTC.

The chain recombines TRBV11-1 with TRBJ1-2; no reliable D call. CDR3 size: 13 residues. The germline gives CDR1 SGHAT, CDR2 FQDESV (reference sequence). Trimming took off 3 bases at V and 2 bases at J, with 7 bases between the two ends. CDR3 sequence (DNA): TGTGCCAGCAGCTTTAAGACCAACTATGGCTACACCTTC. Its protein is CASSFKTNYGYTF.

The chain links TRBV27 to TRBJ2-7; D may match TRBD1 or TRBD2 (5 bases each). V shed 5 bases and J shed 1 base, with 21 bases lying between them. The germline CDR1 and CDR2 sequences are MNHEY and SMNVEV (reference sequence). CDR3 size: 17 residues. The CDR3 region has the DNA TGTGCCAGCAGTGTCGACAGAGGCAGCTGGGGGTCCTACGAGCAGTACTTC. Its protein is CASSVDRGSWGSYEQYF.

The chain is built from TRBV29-1 and TRBJ1-1; TRBD1 aligns across 7 bases. V shed 6 bases, J shed 1 base, and the junction held 2 bases outside the gene matches. The CDR3 contains 12 residues. In germline, CDR1 is SQVTM, CDR2 ANQGSEA. Written as DNA, the CDR3 is TGCAGCGTGTACAGGGGGAACACTGAAGCTTTCTTT. This sequence encodes CSVYRGNTEAFF.

In its sample, this clonotype was seen many times. In nucleotides, the CDR3 is TGTGCCAGCAGTAACCCGACCCGAGCACTTTACGAGCAGTACTTC. This translates into CASSNPTRALYEQYF. The rearrangement links TRBV28 to TRBJ2-7; D unclear. CDR1 and CDR2 from the germline V gene are MDHEN and SYDVKM. This CDR3 region has 15 residues. V gave up 5 bases and J gave up 4 bases, with 18 bases separating them. Complete variable domain (other parts from reference TRBV28 and TRBJ2-7): DVKVTQSSRYLVKRTGEKVFLECVQDMDHENMFWYRQDPGLGLRLIYFSYDVKMKEKGDIPEGYSVSREKKERFSLILESASTNQTSMYLCASSNPTRALYEQYFGPGTRLTVT.

In this sample, this clonotype turned up many times. For the CDR3, the DNA is TGTGCCAGCAGTTTCCAGGACCCTAGCGGGAGGGCCTTCTCCTACGAGCAGTACTTC. Its protein product is CASSFQDPSGRAFSYEQYF. This chain joins TRBV27 and TRBJ2-7, with TRBD2 identical over 12 bases. The CDR3 is 19 residues long. Germline lookup yields CDR1 MNHEY and CDR2 SMNVEV (reference sequence). V was pared by 3 bases and J by 0 bases, with 12 bases of the junction left unmatched.

This clonotype was counted only a few times. The chain joins TRBV20-1 to TRBJ2-7; TRBD2 matches 7 bases. J lost 3 bases, V lost 3 bases, and 5 bases had no gene match. CDR3 size: 13 residues. Germline V gene sequence: CDR1 DFQATT, CDR2 SNEGSKA (reference sequence). Here the CDR3 DNA reads TGCAGTGCTAGGGCTGAGCGGGACTACGAGCAGTACTTC. Translated: CSARAERDYEQYF.

This clonotype was seen many times. V usage is TRBV6-2 or TRBV6-3 and J usage is TRBJ1-5; D uncertain. This CDR3 contains 16 residues. Trimming stripped 0 bases from V and 0 bases from J, with 9 bases between. Germline V gene sequence: CDR1 MNHEY, CDR2 SVGEGT. DNA of the CDR3: TGTGCCAGCAGTTACTCTGGACTTTATAGCAATCAGCCCCAGCATTTT. This codes for CASSYSGLYSNQPQHF.

On this clonotype: A clone one base away is much larger, so this may be a read error. The chain links TRBV20-1 to TRBJ2-1; a weak D match, TRBD1 (6 bases). The length of the CDR3 is 12 residues. Germline assignment: CDR1 DFQATT and CDR2 SNEGSKA (reference sequence). The CDR3: CSARGTLETQFF. CDR3 sequence (DNA): TGCAGTGCCAGAGGGACATTAGAGACCCAGTTCTTC.

This clonotype was seen a handful of times. The chain links TRBV7-3 to TRBJ2-3; 10 bases match TRBD2. This CDR3 has 19 residues. J was trimmed by 1 base and V by 3 bases; bases with no gene match: 13. Germline V CDR1 and CDR2: SGHTA, FQGTGA. CDR3 sequence (DNA): TGTGCCAGCAGCTTGATTGCACTAGCGGGACCGGGGGGCACAGATACGCAGTATTTT. Amino acids: CASSLIALAGPGGTDTQYF.

A few counts support this clonotype. The J gene is TRBJ2-5, the V gene TRBV15, with a possible D match to TRBD2 (6 bases). CDR1 and CDR2 (germline): LNHNV, YYDKDF (reference sequence). This CDR3 region has 19 residues. Trimming took 0 bases from V and 2 from J, leaving 22 bases between them. The chain's CDR3 is CATSRDLWPTGERQETQYF. The DNA of the CDR3 is TGTGCCACCAGCAGAGATCTGTGGCCTACGGGAGAGCGACAAGAGACCCAGTACTTC.

This clonotype was counted many times. V and J are TRBV14 and TRBJ2-7, with D hard to call. This CDR3 has 14 residues. Trimming pared 4 bases from V and 3 bases from J, leaving 13 bases between. Germline assignment: CDR1 SGHDN and CDR2 FVKESK. The CDR3, as DNA: TGTGCCAGCAGCCCACGGGCATCATTCTACGAGCAGTACTTC. As protein: CASSPRASFYEQYF. The full variable domain, with the rest looked up from reference TRBV14 and TRBJ2-7, is EAGVTQFPSHSVIEKGQTVTLRCDPISGHDNLYWYRRVMGKEIKFLLHFVKESKQDESGMPNNRFLAERTGGTYSTLKVQPAELEDSGVYFCASSPRASFYEQYFGPGTRLTVT.

The chain links TRBV4-1 to TRBJ1-4; TRBD1 aligns across 10 bases. Germline V CDR1 and CDR2: MGHRA, YSYEKL. Trimming took 2 bases from V and 6 from J; bases not matched to a gene: 6. The CDR3 is 16 amino acids. In DNA, the CDR3 is TGCGCCAGCAGCCAATACGCCGGGACAGGGGATGAAAAACTGTTTTTT. It encodes CASSQYAGTGDEKLFF.

This clonotype was seen only a few times. This rearrangement joins TRBV6-1 to TRBJ1-3; D uncertain. The CDR3 spans 15 residues. The V end was cut by 0 bases, the J end by 2 bases, with 8 bases between. The germline CDR1 and CDR2 sequences are MNHNS and SASEGT. CDR3 region: CASSEAGRPGNTIYF. The DNA of the CDR3 is TGTGCCAGCAGTGAAGCCGGACGTCCTGGAAACACCATATATTTT.

This clonotype has more than one count but fewer than ten. The chain recombines TRBV4-1 with TRBJ2-5; tentatively, D is TRBD1 (6 bases). Per the germline V gene, CDR1 is MGHRA and CDR2 is YSYEKL. V was cut by 0 bases and J by 5 bases, with 10 bases left in between. The CDR3 contains 14 residues. Written as DNA, the CDR3 is TGCGCCAGCAGCCAAGAAGGGCAGGGGGAGACCCAGTACTTC. It is translated as CASSQEGQGETQYF.

This clonotype occurred many times. V and J are TRBV12-3 or TRBV12-4 and TRBJ1-2; D unclear. Trimming removed 5 bases at V and 9 bases at J, with 13 bases between. The CDR3 contains 12 residues. The CDR3 reads CASSLTLTRYTF. CDR3 in DNA: TGTGCCAGCAGTCTAACGCTTACTCGCTACACCTTC.

This clonotype appeared many times. This chain joins TRBV4-1 and TRBJ2-5; tentatively, D is TRBD1 (5 bases). Germline V gene sequence: CDR1 MGHRA, CDR2 YSYEKL. This CDR3 region has 15 residues. The V end was cut by 4 bases, the J end by 2 bases, with 14 bases between. The CDR3 nucleotides are TGCGCCAGCAGCCCCCGCTCCGGACATCAAGAGACCCAGTACTTC. Protein: CASSPRSGHQETQYF.

The chain employs TRBV27 and TRBJ1-5; D remains ambiguous. V shed 4 bases and J shed 2 bases, with 12 bases lying between them. The CDR3 runs to 15 residues. The germline gives CDR1 MNHEY, CDR2 SMNVEV (reference sequence). The CDR3 DNA reads TGTGCCAGCAGTTCCCTTTCGGAGGGCAATCAGCCCCAGCATTTT. Translated: CASSSLSEGNQPQHF.

This clonotype occurred many times. The CDR3 protein is CASSSPGLAGVGEQFF. CDR3 DNA sequence: TGTGCCAGCAGCTCCCCGGGACTAGCGGGAGTAGGTGAGCAGTTCTTC. This sequence joins TRBV7-9 and TRBJ2-1, with 14 bases fitting TRBD2. Germline lookup yields CDR1 SEHNR and CDR2 FQNEAQ (reference sequence). V lost 4 bases, J lost 9 bases, and 8 bases stayed unmatched. This CDR3 is 16 amino acids long.

This clonotype was seen more than once but under ten times. V and J are TRBV5-5 and TRBJ2-1, with D perhaps TRBD1 (5 bases). This CDR3 comprises 15 residues. The germline gives CDR1 SGHKS, CDR2 YYEKEE (reference sequence). V was trimmed by 1 base and J by 4 bases, leaving 12 bases between them. CDR3 DNA: TGTGCCAGCAGCTTGACTCTGGACACTTACAATGAGCAGTTCTTC. This translates into CASSLTLDTYNEQFF.